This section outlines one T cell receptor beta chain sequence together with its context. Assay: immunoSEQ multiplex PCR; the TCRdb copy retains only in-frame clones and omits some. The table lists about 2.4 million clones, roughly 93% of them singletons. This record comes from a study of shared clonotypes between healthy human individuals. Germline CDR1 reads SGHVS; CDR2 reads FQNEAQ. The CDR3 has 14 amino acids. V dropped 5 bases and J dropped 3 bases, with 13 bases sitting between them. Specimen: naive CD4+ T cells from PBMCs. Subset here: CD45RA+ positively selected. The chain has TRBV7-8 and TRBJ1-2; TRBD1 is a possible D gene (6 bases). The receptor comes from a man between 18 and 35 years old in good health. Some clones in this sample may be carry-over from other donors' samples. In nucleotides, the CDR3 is TGTGCCAGCAGCCCAGGAGGGGGGTACTATGGCTACACCTTC. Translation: CASSPGGGYYGYTF.